These 28 T cell receptor beta chains came from one sample sequenced in a study of T cell changes during pregnancy in multiple sclerosis. Sequencing used immunoSEQ multiplex PCR; TCRdb keeps in-frame clones, though not all of them. The top ten clones hold about 0.3% of a sample with fewer than 80,000 clones, over 75% of them seen once. The sequenced sample was CD4+ T cells from peripheral blood mononuclear cells, obtained in the third trimester of pregnancy. The receptors derive from a female donor in good health, enrolled as a control in a pregnancy study.

This clone has just one count. The chain combines TRBV4-3 with TRBJ2-2; 11 positions agree with TRBD1. The CDR3 extends over 15 amino acids. Germline V gene sequence: CDR1 LGHNA, CDR2 YSLEER. The V and J ends lost 4 bases and 4 bases, in that order; junction bases with no gene match: 2. The CDR3 DNA follows: TGCGCCAGCAGCCCCGGACAGGGGGCCACCGGGGAGCTGTTTTTT. Amino acid sequence: CASSPGQGATGELFF.

The chain couples TRBV30 to TRBJ1-4; 7 bases align to TRBD1. V gave up 4 bases and J gave up 4 bases; unmatched junction bases: 6. Germline values: CDR1 GTSNPN, CDR2 SVGIG (reference sequence). The CDR3 runs to 14 residues. The CDR3, as DNA: TGTGCCTGGAACCGGGACAGAGTTAATGAAAAACTGTTTTTT. Translation: CAWNRDRVNEKLFF.

V usage is TRBV7-8 and J usage is TRBJ2-7; TRBD2 is a possible D gene (5 bases). The CDR3 loop spans 12 amino acids. V dropped 3 bases and J dropped 4 bases, with 7 bases sitting between them. Germline CDR1 is SGHVS and CDR2 is FQNEAQ. The CDR3 DNA is TGTGCCAGCAGCTTGGGAGAGTACGAGCAGTACTTC. Translated, it gives CASSLGEYEQYF. The full variable domain, completed using reference TRBV7-8 and TRBJ2-7, is GAGVSQSPRYKVAKRGQDVALRCDPISGHVSLFWYQQALGQGPEFLTYFQNEAQLDKSGLPSDRFFAERPEGSVSTLKIQRTQQEDSAVYLCASSLGEYEQYFGPGTRLTVT.

This chain uses TRBV7-2 with TRBJ1-5; D is uncertain. This CDR3 is built from 16 residues. V lost 5 bases, J lost 1 base, and 15 bases lay in between. CDR1 is SGHTA and CDR2 is FQGNSA in the germline V gene. CDR3 residues: CASSPAVKRSNQPQHF. CDR3 nucleotide sequence: TGTGCCAGCAGCCCGGCCGTAAAGCGGAGCAATCAGCCCCAGCATTTT.

This clone was observed a handful of times. The chain employs TRBV30 and TRBJ1-4; D unclear. The germline V and J ends were trimmed by 2 bases and 8 bases, with 12 bases remaining between them. This CDR3 has 13 residues. Germline lookup yields CDR1 GTSNPN and CDR2 SVGIG (reference sequence). The CDR3 region is CAWSTRNREKLFF. DNA of the CDR3: TGTGCCTGGAGTACACGTAATCGAGAAAAACTGTTTTTT.

V is TRBV4-1 and J is TRBJ2-6; 9 bases match TRBD1. Trimming cost V 1 base and J 0 bases; bases outside gene matches: 7. Looked up from germline, CDR1 is MGHRA and CDR2 is YSYEKL. The CDR3 runs to 19 residues. DNA for the CDR3: TGCGCCAGCAGCCAAGGTTCAGGACAGGGGTCCTCTGGGGCCAACGTCCTGACTTTC. Its protein is CASSQGSGQGSSGANVLTF.

The chain joins TRBV14 to TRBJ1-3; D is ambiguous. V lost 2 bases, J lost 16 bases, and 18 bases lay in between. Looked up from germline, CDR1 is SGHDN and CDR2 is FVKESK. There are 13 residues in the CDR3. CDR3 nucleotide sequence: TGTGCCAGCAGCCAATCCCACACAGATATATTGTATTTT. Translation: CASSQSHTDILYF.

CDR3 sequence: CASSPDQIQGNTEAFF. Written as DNA, the CDR3 is TGTGCCAGCTCACCAGATCAGATTCAGGGGAACACTGAAGCTTTCTTT. This sequence joins TRBV18 and TRBJ1-1, with D perhaps matching TRBD1 (5 bases). V was clipped by 2 bases and J by 1 base, with 14 bases between them. Germline CDR1 reads KGHSH; CDR2 reads LQKENI. The CDR3 consists of 16 residues.

The chain couples TRBV19 to TRBJ2-3; tentative D call: TRBD2 (6 bases). The CDR3 contains 16 residues. V was clipped by 3 bases and J by 3 bases, with 16 bases between them. Germline lookup yields CDR1 LNHDA and CDR2 SQIVND (reference sequence). CDR3 DNA sequence: TGTGCCAGTAGTATGGGCGCTCTCCGGGGGACAGATACGCAGTATTTT. It specifies CASSMGALRGTDTQYF.

The chain carries TRBV7-7 and TRBJ2-5; 9 bases align to TRBD1. This CDR3 comprises 18 residues. Germline trimming cut 4 bases from V and 4 bases from J; bases unmatched to any gene: 16. The germline V gene encodes CDR1 SSHAT and CDR2 FNYEAQ (reference sequence). The CDR3 DNA is TGTGCCAGCAGCTCTCTCGGGGGACAGGGAGTGGAGGTAGAGACCCAGTACTTC. Translated: CASSSLGGQGVEVETQYF.

The V call is TRBV7-6, the J call TRBJ1-6; 7 bases agree with TRBD1. Germline V lookup: CDR1 SGHVS, CDR2 FNYEAQ. The CDR3 has 16 residues. With 4 bases clipped from V and 7 bases from J, the junction kept 10 bases outside the gene matches. The CDR3 reads CASSSLPGQQNSPLHF. DNA for the CDR3: TGTGCCAGCAGCTCACTCCCGGGACAGCAGAATTCACCCCTCCACTTT.

CDR3 nucleotides: TGTGCCAGCAGCTTTGCTGGGCAGAACTATGGCTACACCTTC. This encodes CASSFAGQNYGYTF. The gene calls are TRBV5-6 and TRBJ1-2; D is ambiguous. Looked up from germline, CDR1 is SGHDT and CDR2 is YYEEEE. V lost 2 bases and J 2 bases, leaving 10 bases between the germline ends. This CDR3 contains 14 residues. The full variable domain, in which reference TRBV5-6 and TRBJ1-2 provide the parts outside the CDR3, is DAGVTQSPTHLIKTRGQQVTLRCSPKSGHDTVSWYQQALGQGPQFIFQYYEEEERQRGNFPDRFSGHQFPNYSSELNVNALLLGDSALYLCASSFAGQNYGYTFGSGTRLTVV.

V usage is TRBV11-3 and J usage is TRBJ1-1; D might be TRBD1 (6 bases). This CDR3 has 14 residues. Trimming cost V 5 bases and J 5 bases, with 15 bases left between them. The V gene's germline CDR1 is SGHNT and CDR2 YENEEA. The CDR3 DNA sequence: TGTGCCAGCAGCCAAAACAGGGTTGTAACTGAAGCTTTCTTT. Protein: CASSQNRVVTEAFF.

V gene TRBV30 combines with J gene TRBJ2-5; D possibly corresponds to TRBD1 (5 bases). Judging by the DNA end, TRBJ2-7 fits better; the J call may be wrong. This CDR3 comprises 14 residues. Germline lookup yields CDR1 GTSNPN and CDR2 SVGIG (reference sequence). The CDR3 coding sequence is TGTGCCTGGAGTGTCTACAGGAGCTCCTACGAGCAGTACTTC. Translation: CAWSVYRSSYEQYF.

The DNA of the CDR3 is TGTGCCAGCTCACCACCAACTAGACAAGAGACCCAGTACTTC. As protein: CASSPPTRQETQYF. V usage is TRBV18 and J usage is TRBJ2-5, with D possibly matching TRBD2 (5 bases). Trimming left V 0 bases short and J 2 bases short, with 7 bases between. Germline assignment: CDR1 KGHSH and CDR2 LQKENI. The CDR3 consists of 14 residues.

CDR3 protein: CASSSGGTGLGYTF. The CDR3 DNA sequence: TGTGCCAGCAGCTCAGGCGGGACAGGTCTCGGCTACACCTTC. The chain couples TRBV7-9 to TRBJ1-2; the match to TRBD1 covers 8 bases. Unmatched junction bases numbered 9, after V lost 4 bases and J lost 8 bases. CDR3 length equals 14 residues. Germline lookup yields CDR1 SEHNR and CDR2 FQNEAQ (reference sequence).

This CDR3 is CASSFRRDRIYGYTF. The CDR3 DNA sequence: TGTGCCAGCAGCTTCAGGAGAGACAGAATCTATGGCTACACCTTC. This chain uses TRBV7-9 with TRBJ1-2, with D tentatively TRBD1 (5 bases). The CDR3 covers 15 residues. The germline CDR1 and CDR2 sequences are SEHNR and FQNEAQ (reference sequence). Trimming stripped 3 bases from V and 4 bases from J, with 15 bases between.

This chain links TRBV18 with TRBJ1-2; a weak D match, TRBD1 (6 bases). Trimming shortened V by 0 bases and J by 8 bases, and 16 bases separated the two germline ends. The CDR3 has 15 residues. Germline V gives CDR1 KGHSH, CDR2 LQKENI. The CDR3 is CASSPPQGPSGGYTF. CDR3 sequence (DNA): TGTGCCAGCTCACCACCGCAGGGGCCTTCGGGGGGCTACACCTTC.

This sequence joins TRBV25-1 and TRBJ2-1; tentatively, D is TRBD1 (5 bases). From germline, CDR1 is MGHDK and CDR2 SYGVNS. CDR3 length: 15 amino acids. V gave up 2 bases and J gave up 4 bases, with 12 bases separating them. This CDR3 reads CASSEGASSYNEQFF. Written as DNA, the CDR3 is TGTGCCAGCAGTGAAGGGGCCAGTAGTTACAATGAGCAGTTCTTC.

The rearrangement joins TRBV19 to TRBJ1-3; 7 bases match TRBD1. V was clipped by 10 bases and J by 0 bases; unmatched bases: 9. Germline V gene sequence: CDR1 LNHDA, CDR2 SQIVND (reference sequence). The CDR3 extends over 15 amino acids. DNA for the CDR3: TGTGCCACCAGGGACAGTTCCATCTCTGGAAACACCATATATTTT. Its translation is CATRDSSISGNTIYF.

The chain employs TRBV9 and TRBJ1-1; perhaps TRBD1 as D (5 bases). The V end lost 0 bases, the J end lost 4 bases, and 13 bases lay between the germline ends. CDR1 SGDLS and CDR2 YYNGEE come from the germline V gene. The CDR3 is made up of 15 amino acids. CDR3 coding DNA: TGTGCCAGCAGCGTAGTGGGGGGGGAGGGCACTGAAGCTTTCTTT. Translated, it gives CASSVVGGEGTEAFF.

The chain has TRBV19 and TRBJ1-1; D remains ambiguous. Trimming left V 1 base short and J 5 bases short, with 11 bases between. In germline, CDR1 is LNHDA, CDR2 SQIVND (reference sequence). The CDR3 totals 14 residues. The CDR3: CASSIVSGGTEAFF. The CDR3, as DNA: TGTGCCAGTAGTATAGTATCGGGAGGGACTGAAGCTTTCTTT.

This clone appeared a few times. CDR3 DNA sequence: TGTGCCAGCACCTACAGGACTAATTCACCCCTCCACTTT. Translated, it gives CASTYRTNSPLHF. The gene calls are TRBV6-6 and TRBJ1-6, with D possibly matching TRBD1 (5 bases). This CDR3 contains 13 residues. V lost 7 bases and J 6 bases, leaving 10 bases between the germline ends. Germline lookup yields CDR1 MNHNY and CDR2 SVGAGI (reference sequence).

The chain links TRBV20-1 to TRBJ1-2; D is undetermined. Germline CDR1 is DFQATT and CDR2 is SNEGSKA (reference sequence). V was trimmed by 3 bases and J by 8 bases, leaving 10 bases between them. This CDR3 is built from 11 residues. The CDR3 nucleotides read TGCAGTGCTAGGCGGCAGCTGGGCTACACCTTC. It translates to CSARRQLGYTF.

The chain links TRBV9 to TRBJ2-1; 9 bases match TRBD2. CDR1 is SGDLS, CDR2 YYNGEE, per germline. J was trimmed by 9 bases and V by 5 bases; bases with no gene match: 18. The CDR3 spans 17 residues. The CDR3, as DNA: TGTGCCAGCAGTTCCGGGGTCGCGGGGGGGCACCGGAGTGAGCAGTTCTTC. Its protein product is CASSSGVAGGHRSEQFF.

The chain has TRBV7-7 and TRBJ2-3; 15 bases are shared with TRBD2. This CDR3 has 17 amino acids. Germline V CDR1 and CDR2: SSHAT, FNYEAQ (reference sequence). V lost 5 bases to trimming and J lost 0 bases; unmatched junction nucleotides: 3. CDR3 DNA sequence: TGTGCCAGCAGCCCAGGACTAGCGGGGGGGAGCACAGATACGCAGTATTTT. It translates to CASSPGLAGGSTDTQYF.

The chain employs TRBV2 and TRBJ1-3; D is uncertain. V was shortened by 6 bases and J by 3 bases, with 21 bases between the two germline ends. This CDR3 spans 17 amino acids. CDR1 SNHLY and CDR2 FYNNEI come from the germline V gene. The CDR3 here is CASSRVPTSVGGNTIYF. The CDR3, as DNA: TGTGCCAGCAGCCGGGTGCCCACATCGGTCGGTGGAAACACCATATATTTT. The full variable domain, rest sourced from reference TRBV2 and TRBJ1-3, is EPEVTQTPSHQVTQMGQEVILRCVPISNHLYFYWYRQILGQKVEFLVSFYNNEISEKSEIFDDQFSVERPDGSNFTLKIRSTKLEDSAMYFCASSRVPTSVGGNTIYFGEGSWLTVV.

The chain is built from TRBV27 and TRBJ2-5, with 7 nucleotides matching TRBD1. The CDR3 consists of 13 residues. The germline gives CDR1 MNHEY, CDR2 SMNVEV (reference sequence). Germline trimming cut 2 bases from V and 4 bases from J; bases unmatched to any gene: 1. CDR3 bases: TGTGCCAGCAGTTTAAGGGGGCCAGAGACCCAGTACTTC. Its protein product is CASSLRGPETQYF.